This T cell receptor beta chain was sequenced for a study of T-cell reconstitution after alpha-beta-depleted transplantation in children (dated by TCRdb to about 2016). About the full investigation: T-cell immune reconstitution after TCRalphabeta/CD19-depleted allogeneic hematopoietic cell transplantation in children was quantitatively tracked in the study by means of TCR repertoire profiling.

Per the publication, the treatment or condition label means: allogeneic hematopoietic cell transplantation with graft depleted of TCRalphabeta T cells and CD19 B cells. Transplant recipients were children who received TCRalphabeta/CD19-depleted allogeneic hematopoietic cell grafts. Points the paper makes about the study in general: Hyperexpanded clone frequencies declined over subsequent months; after one year, T-cell counts and TCRbeta diversity were mostly attributed to newly produced T cells. In some patients, high TCRbeta diversity at day 60 was attributed to recipient T cells and intrathymic progenitors that had survived conditioning. The apparently early recovery of alphabetaT-cell counts about two months after transplant reportedly depended on only several hundred rapidly expanded clones that came from non-depleted graft cells.

The library was prepared using PCR. Instrument used: Illumina HiSeq 2500. To normalize quantification of the TCRbeta repertoire, the TCR libraries were built with molecular barcoding that relied on unique molecular identifiers. TCRdb passed the public sequencing reads through fastp at Q25 and MiXCR, retaining productive beta sequences. Each entry merges the rows of one CDR3 protein and shows their most common DNA and genes. Within this sample are hundreds of thousands of distinct CDR3 sequences, with 10% to 15% of them counted one time only. The ten largest clones take up about 2.2% of the sample. This clonotype was observed many times. Its antigen is not yet known. Base qualities are not provided; no much larger clone lies one nucleotide away. The CDR3, from cysteine to phenylalanine, totals 15 residues. Only the CDR3 part of the read is kept: 45 bases, read in frame from the first base. The germline V gene encodes CDR1 LGHNA and CDR2 YSLEER. At the junction V is shortened by 3 bases and J by 5 bases, with 15 bases in between.

This sequence was found in a male patient younger than 18 who had a stem cell transplant for acute myeloid leukemia, so the T cells may come from the graft donor. The chain uses TRBV4-3 and TRBJ2-3; the D gene is perhaps TRBD1 or TRBD2, each of them matching over 5 bases. This specimen was PBMCs, mostly from graft donor cells, taken 360 days after TCRalphabeta/CD19-depleted stem cell transplant. CDR3 sequence: CASSQDGDQGDTQYF. The DNA sequence is given as TGCGCCAGCAGCCAGGACGGGGACCAAGGAGATACGCAGTATTTT.